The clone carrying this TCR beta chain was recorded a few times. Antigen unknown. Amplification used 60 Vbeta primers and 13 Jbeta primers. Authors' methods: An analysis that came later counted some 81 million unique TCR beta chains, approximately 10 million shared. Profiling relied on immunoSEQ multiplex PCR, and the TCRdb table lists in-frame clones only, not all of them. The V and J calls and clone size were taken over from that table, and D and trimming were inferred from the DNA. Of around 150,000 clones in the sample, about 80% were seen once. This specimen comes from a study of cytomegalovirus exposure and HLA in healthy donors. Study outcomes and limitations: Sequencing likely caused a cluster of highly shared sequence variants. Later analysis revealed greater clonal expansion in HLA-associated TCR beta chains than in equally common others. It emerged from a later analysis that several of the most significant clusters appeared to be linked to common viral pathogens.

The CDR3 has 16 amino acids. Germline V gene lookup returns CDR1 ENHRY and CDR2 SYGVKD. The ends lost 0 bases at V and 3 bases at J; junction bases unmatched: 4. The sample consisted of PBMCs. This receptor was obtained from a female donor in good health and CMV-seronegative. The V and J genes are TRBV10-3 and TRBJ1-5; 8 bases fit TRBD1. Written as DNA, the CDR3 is TGTGCCATCAGTGAGTCCTGGGACAGGAACAATCAGCCCCAGCATTTT. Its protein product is CAISESWDRNNQPQHF.